This note documents a single TCR beta chain sequence. Which antigen it targets is not known. Qualities for individual bases were not recorded, and no much larger clone is one base off. The data are from a study of shared clonotypes between healthy human individuals (dated by TCRdb to the early 2020s). Background on the whole study: Two women and three men aged 18 to 49 years were included in the cohort. For each donor, CD4 naive and CD4 memory were each run on three plates, CD8 naive on two plates, and CD8 memory on one plate. To estimate repertoire size and how much clonotypes are shared between individuals, the study performed deep sequencing of blood TCR repertoires from 4 to 6 healthy adults. Different laboratories and diverse techniques were used to prepare libraries and sequence TCR repertoires, to increase sequencing depth and limit assay-specific biases. Per donor, leukapheresis produced somewhere between about 0.85 and 10 billion PBMCs. Study-wide conclusions, independent of this receptor: Sampling was restricted to blood, and TCR repertoires in tissues likely differ from the TCR repertoires found in blood. Compared with non-shared clonotypes, the clonotypes found in all four sorted-subset donors had higher generation probabilities. Even with the large sequencing depth, rarefaction of the sorted-subset datasets indicated that sequencing was incomplete. When several donors were compared, the shared fraction of clonotypes was about 5% for naive CD4, around 4% for naive CD8, 2.3% for memory CD4, and under 0.5% for memory CD8. Because the study included a small number of donors, the genetic and exposure-history diversity represented was limited. Pairwise subsampling led to the expectation that sequencing depth would affect the degree of clonotype sharing among donors. Naive subsets generally had larger estimated clonotype richness than memory subsets did.

TCR CDR3 regions were amplified from genomic DNA by multiplex PCR using the deep immunoSEQ assay. Extracted genomic DNA from each cell subset was distributed evenly across all wells of several immunoSEQ 96-well plates, and each plate was treated as a replicate. For sorted subsets, approximately 210 ng genomic DNA, equal to 30,000 to 35,000 T cell genomes, was loaded into each replicate PCR. The purified libraries were quantified using a Qubit 3.0 fluorometer, sized with a Bioanalyzer 2100, and then quantified again using the KAPA Library Quantification kit. Each immunoSEQ 96-well plate was sequenced on its own single-read 150-cycle Illumina NextSeq 550 flow cell. The study's processing was this. Because the immunoSEQ output included only junctional sequences and no quality scores, the filtering could not be the same as the filtering used for full-length reads. To assign V/J genes and CDR3, sequences were annotated using PyIR, a Python wrapper for IgBLAST v1.9, with IMGT germline references. Reads were removed for weak V/J assignments (E-value above 1e-6), missing CDR3, stop codons, out-of-frame junctions, or ambiguous translated residues. A V3J clonotype was defined by an identical inferred V gene, J gene, and CDR3 amino acid sequence. Percentage overlap between repertoires was calculated by dividing the number of shared unique clonotypes by the size of the smaller repertoire. Repertoire richness was assessed with RTK rarefaction, the Chao1 estimator, and Recon v2.1 estimates of unobserved clonotypes. For all TCRbeta clonotypes obtained by the gDNA method from a few donors, generation probabilities were computed with OLGA. This immuneACCESS table, as held by TCRdb, lists in-frame sequences with V and J called but not all clones. Of the missing ones, under half trace to an unresolved V gene in checked studies; the others have no known cause. That table is the source of V, J and clone size, and D and trimming were worked out from the DNA. This sample comprises around 2.1 million clones, roughly 91% of them detected only once. Clones ranked in the top ten supply under 2% of the sample.

Taken from cysteine to phenylalanine, the CDR3 has 13 residues. The sequence is cut down to CDR3 DNA, 39 bases in frame from base 1. CDR1 is given as SGHRS and CDR2 as YFSETQ, both from the germline V gene. V is reduced by 0 bases and J by 7 bases, leaving a spacing of 7 bases between them. CD8 naive samples consisted of CD45RO-negative cells that were positively selected for CCR7, yielding a CD45RA+CCR7+ population without TemRA cells. The donors were healthy, HIV-negative adults with no recently reported acute infections or vaccinations. Only Caucasian adults living in Nashville, Tennessee, USA were represented among the donors. Blood was collected by leukapheresis, and PBMCs were isolated by Ficoll-Histopaque density gradient centrifugation and then cryopreserved in liquid nitrogen vapor phase. Purity and quantity of every magnetically sorted T cell population were checked by analytical flow cytometry. Genomic DNA was isolated from every sorted fraction and measured by UV absorbance on a Nanodrop 2000c.

Sequences were obtained from naive CD8+ T cells from PBMCs. The cell subset or site label of this sample denotes: CD45RA+CCR7+. The chain uses TRBV5-1 and TRBJ2-2, with no confidently assigned D gene. The clonotype comes from a man aged 18 to 29 in good health. Some clones in this sample may be carry-over from other donors' samples. At the DNA level, the sequence is TGCGCCAGCAGCTTGGCCTCGAACGGGGAGCTGTTTTTT. This encodes CASSLASNGELFF.